These 22 T cell receptor beta chains came from one sample sequenced in a study of neurological immune-mediated disorders. TCRdb independently ran MiXCR on the 5' RACE reads; one entry per CDR3 protein. The table shows about 92,000 distinct CDR3 sequences, with around 3.6% occurring only once. The sequencing input was PBMCs. All receptors come from a woman in her fifties or sixties with multiple sclerosis.

This clonotype was picked up many times. The genes are TRBV20-1 and TRBJ1-5, with a possible D match to TRBD1 (5 bases). This CDR3 is built from 15 residues. Germline V gives CDR1 DFQATT, CDR2 SNEGSKA (reference sequence). Trimming removed 6 bases from V and 0 bases from J, with 15 bases in between. CDR3 in amino acids: CSATGALYSNQPQHF. CDR3 in DNA: TGCAGTGCCACCGGGGCCCTTTATAGCAATCAGCCCCAGCATTTT.

This clonotype was counted ten times or more. The rearrangement joins TRBV28 to TRBJ1-4; D uncertain. This CDR3 region has 17 residues. V lost 3 bases, J lost 0 bases, and 14 bases lay in between. CDR1 MDHEN and CDR2 SYDVKM come from the germline V gene. The DNA for the CDR3 is TGTGCCAGCAGTTTCCCGCCTTGGAAAGCAACTAATGAAAAACTGTTTTTT. Translation gives CASSFPPWKATNEKLFF.

This clonotype was observed at least ten times. The chain links TRBV20-1 to TRBJ1-4; no definite D call. CDR1 is DFQATT, CDR2 SNEGSKA, per germline (reference sequence). V lost 4 bases to trimming and J lost 0 bases, with 9 bases between them. The CDR3 sequence is 14 residues long. CDR3 protein: CSAIPGATNEKLFF. The CDR3 coding sequence is TGCAGTGCTATACCCGGTGCAACTAATGAAAAACTGTTTTTT.

There are many counts of this clonotype. The CDR3 bases are TGTGCCAGCAACCACCTCTCCGGGACAGTTATAACTGGGGAGACCCAGTACTTC. Its translation: CASNHLSGTVITGETQYF. The V and J genes are TRBV7-2 and TRBJ2-5; 7 nucleotides agree with TRBD1. The J segment lost 5 bases and the V segment lost 7 bases, leaving 22 bases of the junction unmatched. The CDR3 is made up of 18 amino acids. The germline CDR1 and CDR2 sequences are SGHTA and FQGNSA.

In this sample, this clonotype turned up many times. This rearrangement joins TRBV6-2 or TRBV6-3 to TRBJ2-7; D might be TRBD2 (5 bases). This CDR3 spans 17 amino acids. Trimming removed 2 bases from V and 4 bases from J, with 21 bases in between. Germline V CDR1 and CDR2: MNHEY, SVGEGT. The CDR3 sequence: CASSYAGIVFGSYEQYF. The CDR3 DNA follows: TGTGCCAGCAGTTACGCCGGTATCGTATTTGGGAGTTACGAGCAGTACTTC.

This clonotype was seen at least ten times. This sequence joins TRBV9 and TRBJ1-3; D is perhaps TRBD1 (5 bases). V was cut by 1 base and J by 0 bases, with 11 bases left in between. From germline, CDR1 is SGDLS and CDR2 YYNGEE. The CDR3 is 16 residues long. The CDR3 nucleotides read TGTGCCAGCAGCGTATCAGGGCTGAGCTCTGGAAACACCATATATTTT. As protein: CASSVSGLSSGNTIYF.

Ten or more counts support this clonotype. The chain combines TRBV12-3 or TRBV12-4 with TRBJ1-1; D is possibly TRBD1 (6 bases). The CDR3 is 14 residues long. Trimming shortened V by 7 bases and J by 4 bases, and 16 bases separated the two germline ends. CDR3 loop: CASNLQGLGTEAFF. CDR3 bases: TGTGCCAGCAACCTACAGGGTTTGGGCACTGAAGCTTTCTTT.

This clonotype was seen only a few times. V gene TRBV9 combines with J gene TRBJ2-3; D unresolved. This CDR3 is 14 amino acids long. V was shortened by 4 bases and J by 1 base, with 10 bases between the two germline ends. Germline-derived CDR1 and CDR2 are SGDLS and YYNGEE. The CDR3 nucleotides read TGTGCCAGCAGCCCATGGGTCGGCACAGATACGCAGTATTTT. Residues: CASSPWVGTDTQYF.

Points on this clonotype: A read error is likely, as this CDR3 ends without the conserved phenylalanine or tryptophan. The genes are TRBV9 and TRBJ2-1, with 8 bases lining up with TRBD2. This CDR3 region has 15 residues. The V and J ends lost 4 bases and 8 bases, in that order; junction bases with no gene match: 11. Germline V gene data show CDR1 as SGDLS and CDR2 as YYNGEE. The CDR3: CASSPRGGLLDEQFN. CDR3 DNA: TGTGCCAGCAGCCCACGCGGGGGGCTCTTGGATGAGCAGTTCAAC.

This clonotype showed up many times. The genes are TRBV7-3 and TRBJ2-1, with TRBD2 matching 14 bases. Germline values: CDR1 SGHTA, CDR2 FQGTGA. V was pared by 3 bases and J by 9 bases, with 13 bases of the junction left unmatched. The CDR3 has 18 residues. The CDR3 DNA follows: TGTGCCAGCAGCTTGGCGGCACCGGGACTAGCGGGGGTAGGTGAGCAGTTCTTC. Its protein is CASSLAAPGLAGVGEQFF.

In this sample, this clonotype turned up many times. The chain has TRBV20-1 and TRBJ1-1; the D is unclear. This CDR3 spans 13 amino acids. The germline V and J ends were trimmed by 5 bases and 2 bases, with 12 bases remaining between them. In germline, CDR1 is DFQATT, CDR2 SNEGSKA (reference sequence). For the CDR3, the DNA is TGCAGTGCTGAAAGAAAGATTAACACTGAAGCTTTCTTT. Translation gives CSAERKINTEAFF.

The sample holds many counts of this clonotype. This sequence joins TRBV9 and TRBJ2-1, with D possibly being TRBD1 or TRBD2 (6 bases each). Per germline, CDR1 SGDLS and CDR2 YYNGEE. The CDR3 covers 15 residues. The germline V and J ends were trimmed by 0 bases and 4 bases, with 11 bases remaining between them. The CDR3 region has the DNA TGTGCCAGCAGCGTAGGGGGGGCGTTATACAATGAGCAGTTCTTC. Amino acid sequence: CASSVGGALYNEQFF.

There are many counts of this clonotype. The rearrangement joins TRBV10-3 to TRBJ2-7; D is unclear. Germline CDR1 reads ENHRY; CDR2 reads SYGVKD. V was clipped by 0 bases and J by 3 bases, with 9 bases between them. CDR3 size: 14 residues. CDR3 nucleotides: TGTGCCATCAGTGAGTCGTCAGGTGACTACGAGCAGTACTTC. Residues: CAISESSGDYEQYF.

This CDR3 reads CASSIGLSGANVLTF. The CDR3 DNA follows: TGTGCCAGTAGTATTGGCCTCTCTGGGGCCAACGTCCTGACTTTC. The V gene is TRBV19, the J gene TRBJ2-6, with unresolved D. The CDR3 spans 15 residues. Per germline, CDR1 LNHDA and CDR2 SQIVND (reference sequence). V was trimmed by 3 bases and J by 0 bases, leaving 6 bases between them.

This clonotype was counted at least ten times. The rearrangement links TRBV5-4 to TRBJ2-1; D unclear. Germline CDR1 and CDR2: SGHNT and YYREEE (reference sequence). V shed 0 bases and J shed 7 bases, with 11 bases lying between them. The CDR3 runs 14 residues. DNA for the CDR3: TGTGCCAGCAGCTTGGATGTGGGGTCGAATGAGCAGTTCTTC. Residues: CASSLDVGSNEQFF.

At least ten counts were recorded for this clonotype. J is TRBJ1-2 and V is TRBV29-1, with D perhaps TRBD1 (6 bases). Trimming stripped 6 bases from V and 7 bases from J, with 18 bases between. There are 13 residues in the CDR3. Germline CDR1 and CDR2: SQVTM and ANQGSEA. The CDR3 coding sequence is TGCAGCGTCCAGGAGGGGGGTTATATTGGCTACACCTTC. Protein: CSVQEGGYIGYTF.

The rearrangement links TRBV29-1 to TRBJ2-1, with 9 bases lining up with TRBD1. The CDR3 has 14 residues. Germline-derived CDR1 and CDR2 are SQVTM and ANQGSEA. With V trimmed by 3 bases and J by 7 bases, 7 bases remained unmatched. The CDR3 here is CSVDPQGAGNEQFF. CDR3 DNA: TGCAGCGTTGACCCACAGGGGGCTGGTAATGAGCAGTTCTTC.

V and J are TRBV6-5 and TRBJ2-1; 7 bases are a match to TRBD2. The CDR3 length is 15 residues. The germline V gene encodes CDR1 MNHEY and CDR2 SVGAGI. V gave up 6 bases and J gave up 1 base; unmatched junction bases: 6. The CDR3 nucleotides are TGTGCCAGCAGCCTGAGCGGGGTTTCCTACAATGAGCAGTTCTTC. It is translated as CASSLSGVSYNEQFF.

This clonotype was observed many times. This chain uses TRBV12-3 or TRBV12-4 with TRBJ1-2; 7 bases line up with TRBD1. Trimming took 6 bases from V and 5 from J; bases not matched to a gene: 6. The CDR3 extends over 13 amino acids. The CDR3 DNA is TGTGCCAGCAGCCGGGGACAGCTGTATGGCTACACCTTC. Protein: CASSRGQLYGYTF.

This clonotype appeared many times. The genes are TRBV7-3 and TRBJ2-1; possibly TRBD1 for D (5 bases). Germline V gene lookup returns CDR1 SGHTA and CDR2 FQGTGA. V was trimmed by 5 bases and J by 0 bases, leaving 17 bases between them. The CDR3 consists of 17 residues. The DNA of the CDR3 is TGTGCCAGCAGCCGCTTATCGACAGACAACTCCTACAATGAGCAGTTCTTC. Amino acid sequence: CASSRLSTDNSYNEQFF.

This clonotype was seen at least ten times. The chain joins TRBV5-6 to TRBJ2-5; 13 positions match TRBD2. Germline values: CDR1 SGHDT, CDR2 YYEEEE. The CDR3 is 19 residues long. J lost 1 base, V lost 4 bases, and 13 bases had no gene match. The CDR3 loop is CASSETSGGPYNTQETQYF. The CDR3 region has the DNA TGTGCCAGCAGCGAGACTAGCGGGGGGCCCTATAACACCCAAGAGACCCAGTACTTC.

The table lists this clonotype with many counts. The chain has TRBV5-1 and TRBJ1-5; D call uncertain. Trimming shortened V by 0 bases and J by 4 bases, and 11 bases separated the two germline ends. In germline, CDR1 is SGHRS, CDR2 YFSETQ. The CDR3 consists of 15 residues. CDR3 coding DNA: TGCGCCAGCAGCTTGGAGTCAGGTAGAAATCAGCCCCAGCATTTT. It is translated as CASSLESGRNQPQHF.